A single T cell receptor beta chain is shown here with its context. Its cognate antigen is unknown. CDR1 and CDR2 from the germline V gene are MNHNS and SASEGT. V lost 2 bases and J lost 3, with 14 bases in between. This CDR3 is built from 15 residues. This entry comes from a study of siplizumab effects on memory and regulatory T cells. Here immunoSEQ multiplex PCR was the method, and the copy in TCRdb shows in-frame clones only, minus some. Among 100,000 or so clones, 92% were seen once, and the ten largest hold around 0.73%. Regarding the study as a whole: It was not possible to assign a naive or memory phenotype to roughly 80-97% of proliferating CD4+ or CD8+ clones. Siplizumab significantly brought down the alloreactive sequences that trace back to unstimulated CD4+ memory cells. Contribution to the alloresponse seemed major for naive T cells, which also seemed more diverse than memory cells. No functional test confirmed suppression by proliferating siplizumab-culture Tregs.

V and J are TRBV6-1 and TRBJ2-7; D tentatively fits TRBD1 or TRBD2 (5 bases each). Sequencing was done on a sample of Tregs sorted from blood. This receptor was identified in a human donor in good health. This CDR3 reads CASSEIGRELYEQYF. DNA of the CDR3: TGTGCCAGCAGTGAAATCGGCAGGGAGCTCTACGAGCAGTACTTC.